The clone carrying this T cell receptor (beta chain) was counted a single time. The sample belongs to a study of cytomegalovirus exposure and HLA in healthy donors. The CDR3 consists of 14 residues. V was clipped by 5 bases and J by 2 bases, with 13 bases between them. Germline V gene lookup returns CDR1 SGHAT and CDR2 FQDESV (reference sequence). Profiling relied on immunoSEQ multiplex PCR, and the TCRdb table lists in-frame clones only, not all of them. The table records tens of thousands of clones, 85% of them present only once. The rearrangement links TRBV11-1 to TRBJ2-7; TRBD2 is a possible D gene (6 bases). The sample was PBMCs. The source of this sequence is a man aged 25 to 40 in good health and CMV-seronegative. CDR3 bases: TGTGCCAGCAGCCCTCACGGCGGGGCCTACGAGCAGTACTTC. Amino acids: CASSPHGGAYEQYF.